Below, 30 T cell receptor beta chains from the same sample are listed, as sequenced in a study of cytomegalovirus exposure and HLA in healthy donors. With 60 Vbeta and 13 Jbeta primers, the PCR was carried out. Measured with immunoSEQ multiplex PCR; TCRdb has only the in-frame clones, and not every one. The sample holds 120,000 or so clones, 10% to 13% seen once. Sequences were obtained from PBMCs. The source of these receptors is a woman in her late teens or twenties in good health and CMV-seropositive.

The chain recombines TRBV30 with TRBJ2-3; D might be TRBD2 (5 bases). V was pared by 3 bases and J by 1 base, with 20 bases between. The CDR3 contains 17 residues. CDR1 is GTSNPN, CDR2 SVGIG, per germline (reference sequence). The CDR3 DNA reads TGTGCCTGGAGGGCGGTCACACAACTAGAAGGCACAGATACGCAGTATTTT. Its translation is CAWRAVTQLEGTDTQYF. Full variable domain (rest looked up from reference TRBV30 and TRBJ2-3): SQTIHQWPATLVQPVGSPLSLECTVEGTSNPNLYWYRQAAGRGLQLLFYSVGIGQISSEVPQNLSASRPQDRQFILSSKKLLLSDSGFYLCAWRAVTQLEGTDTQYFGPGTRLTVL.

This clone was found a few times. This chain connects TRBV12-2 to TRBJ1-2; no check of the table's D call, TRBD1, against the DNA was made. TRBV12-2 is a pseudogene segment. The CDR3 has 15 residues. CDR3 residues: CASRLARQFLTHYTF. DNA of the CDR3: TGTGCAAGTCGCTTAGCCCGACAGTTTCTAACCCACTACACCTTC.

This chain joins TRBV7-9 and TRBJ1-1; no clear D. The CDR3 covers 13 residues. In germline, CDR1 is SEHNR, CDR2 FQNEAQ (reference sequence). V lost 5 bases to trimming and J lost 5 bases, with 12 bases between them. The CDR3 bases are TGTGCCAGCAGCCCCCTTCCGGGAACTGAAGCTTTCTTT. The encoded protein is CASSPLPGTEAFF.

This sequence joins TRBV9 and TRBJ2-3, with 10 bases lining up with TRBD2. V trimming: 4 bases; J trimming: 1 base; junction bases outside the gene matches: 3. CDR3 length: 15 residues. The germline gives CDR1 SGDLS, CDR2 YYNGEE. Here the CDR3 DNA reads TGTGCCAGCAGCCCCGGGACTAGCGGCACAGATACGCAGTATTTT. Residues: CASSPGTSGTDTQYF.

The J gene is TRBJ2-1, the V gene TRBV29-1, with D perhaps TRBD2 (6 bases). Germline-derived CDR1 and CDR2 are SQVTM and ANQGSEA. V dropped 5 bases and J dropped 8 bases, with 16 bases sitting between them. This CDR3 comprises 13 residues. The CDR3: CSVTGLPQDEQFF. CDR3 sequence (DNA): TGCAGCGTTACAGGACTACCGCAGGATGAGCAGTTCTTC.

This clone turned up a few times. V and J are TRBV5-5 and TRBJ2-2; 14 nucleotides match TRBD2. Per the germline V gene, CDR1 is SGHKS and CDR2 is YYEKEE (reference sequence). V was pared by 4 bases and J by 7 bases, with 9 bases of the junction left unmatched. CDR3 size: 17 residues. Here the CDR3 DNA reads TGTGCCAGCAGCCCCGGGACTAGCGGGAGTATCAGCGGGGAGCTGTTTTTT. It codes for CASSPGTSGSISGELFF.

The chain couples TRBV21-1 to TRBJ2-1; no DNA check was done on the table's D call, TRBD2. TRBV21-1 is listed as a pseudogene. This CDR3 is built from 15 residues. CDR3 protein: CASSTQRGSYNEQFF. The CDR3, as DNA: TGTGCCAGCAGTACACAGCGGGGCTCCTACAATGAGCAGTTCTTC.

This clone occurred once. The chain couples TRBV5-4 to TRBJ2-3; D uncertain. With 0 bases removed from V and 0 bases from J, the gap between germline ends came to 5 bases. Germline assignment: CDR1 SGHNT and CDR2 YYREEE (reference sequence). This CDR3 contains 14 residues. The CDR3 loop reads CASSLVGSTDTQYF. The DNA for the CDR3 is TGTGCCAGCAGCTTGGTGGGCAGCACAGATACGCAGTATTTT.

This clone was detected a few times. The J gene is TRBJ2-7, the V gene TRBV10-3, with D unclear. Germline assignment: CDR1 ENHRY and CDR2 SYGVKD. This CDR3 spans 16 amino acids. V was trimmed by 0 bases and J by 6 bases, leaving 18 bases between them. CDR3 coding DNA: TGTGCCATCAGTGAGTCCGAAATAGAGCTCCTAGGCGAGCAGTACTTC. Translation gives CAISESEIELLGEQYF.

This clone turned up a few times. The V gene is TRBV18, the J gene TRBJ1-1; 10 bases are a match to TRBD1. The CDR3 is made up of 16 amino acids. Germline trimming cut 4 bases from V and 0 bases from J; bases unmatched to any gene: 5. Germline V gives CDR1 KGHSH, CDR2 LQKENI. CDR3: CASSLRTGGMNTEAFF. The CDR3, as DNA: TGTGCCAGCTCACTCAGGACAGGGGGAATGAACACTGAAGCTTTCTTT.

The chain recombines TRBV27 with TRBJ1-3, with D maybe TRBD1 (5 bases). Germline V gene lookup returns CDR1 MNHEY and CDR2 SMNVEV (reference sequence). CDR3 length equals 12 residues. V lost 11 bases to trimming and J lost 3 bases, with 11 bases between them. The CDR3 region is CAAGVFGNTIYF. The DNA of the CDR3 is TGTGCCGCGGGGGTCTTTGGAAACACCATATATTTT.

This chain links TRBV6-1 with TRBJ2-1, with 7 bases that match TRBD2. This CDR3 region has 14 residues. Germline CDR1 is MNHNS and CDR2 is SASEGT. V lost 10 bases and J lost 6; bases outside the gene matches: 12. The CDR3 nucleotides read TGTGCCACTCCGGGAGGAATCCATATCAATGAGCAGTTCTTC. It is translated as CATPGGIHINEQFF.

This clone occurred once. J is TRBJ2-1 and V is TRBV6-1; possible D gene TRBD1, 5 bases. V lost 10 bases to trimming and J lost 10 bases, with 17 bases between them. The length of the CDR3 is 12 residues. The germline gives CDR1 MNHNS, CDR2 SASEGT. CDR3 DNA sequence: TGTGCCACCAAAAAAGGGGTAAGGGAGCAGTTCTTC. This sequence encodes CATKKGVREQFF.

This clone was seen only a few times. V is TRBV19 and J is TRBJ1-1; 8 bases are a match to TRBD1. CDR3 size: 14 residues. Per germline, CDR1 LNHDA and CDR2 SQIVND (reference sequence). The V segment lost 3 bases and the J segment 4 bases; nucleotides outside the gene matches: 4. CDR3 sequence: CASSIPTGATEAFF. CDR3 sequence (DNA): TGTGCCAGTAGTATCCCGACAGGGGCCACTGAAGCTTTCTTT.

The rearrangement links TRBV19 to TRBJ1-5; TRBD1 agrees at 7 bases. The CDR3 is made up of 15 amino acids. V was pared by 1 base and J by 6 bases, with 6 bases of the junction left unmatched. Germline V gives CDR1 LNHDA, CDR2 SQIVND (reference sequence). CDR3 residues: CASSIGSDRLQPQHF. CDR3 bases: TGTGCCAGTAGTATAGGGTCGGACAGGCTTCAGCCCCAGCATTTT.

The rearrangement links TRBV28 to TRBJ2-7; the match to TRBD2 covers 7 bases. J was trimmed by 7 bases and V by 5 bases; bases with no gene match: 20. The CDR3 loop spans 17 amino acids. Germline V gene sequence: CDR1 MDHEN, CDR2 SYDVKM. DNA for the CDR3: TGTGCCAGCAGTCTTACCACTTTGGGACTCCCCGGGGGGGAGCAGTACTTC. It specifies CASSLTTLGLPGGEQYF. Combining the CDR3 with reference TRBV28 and TRBJ2-7 gives the whole variable domain DVKVTQSSRYLVKRTGEKVFLECVQDMDHENMFWYRQDPGLGLRLIYFSYDVKMKEKGDIPEGYSVSREKKERFSLILESASTNQTSMYLCASSLTTLGLPGGEQYFGPGTRLTVT.

The chain carries TRBV30 and TRBJ2-5, with 11 bases identical to TRBD2. This CDR3 spans 15 amino acids. V lost 2 bases to trimming and J lost 4 bases; unmatched junction nucleotides: 6. Germline lookup yields CDR1 GTSNPN and CDR2 SVGIG (reference sequence). The CDR3 here is CAWSRLAGWRETQYF. The CDR3 DNA reads TGTGCCTGGAGTAGACTAGCGGGATGGCGAGAGACCCAGTACTTC.

V gene TRBV5-6 combines with J gene TRBJ1-3, with D perhaps TRBD1 (5 bases). This CDR3 is built from 15 residues. CDR1 is SGHDT and CDR2 is YYEEEE in the germline V gene. V lost 0 bases to trimming and J lost 2 bases, with 9 bases between them. As DNA, the CDR3 is TGTGCCAGCAGCTTGGGGGGGGTAGCTGGAAACACCATATATTTT. This sequence encodes CASSLGGVAGNTIYF.

This clone was observed a handful of times. The identical CDR3 is also encoded by other nucleotide sequences in the sample. The V gene is TRBV6-5, the J gene TRBJ1-5, with 7 bases identical to TRBD1. Trimming took 2 bases from V and 7 from J; bases not matched to a gene: 2. This CDR3 spans 13 amino acids. Looked up from germline, CDR1 is MNHEY and CDR2 is SVGAGI. The CDR3 DNA reads TGTGCCAGCAGTTACAGGGGGCACCAGCCCCAGCATTTT. Amino acid sequence: CASSYRGHQPQHF.

This clone has only a few counts. The rearrangement links TRBV6-1 to TRBJ2-6, with a weak D call TRBD1 (7 bases). The germline CDR1 and CDR2 sequences are MNHNS and SASEGT. Deletions cut 3 bases from V and 4 bases from J, with 10 bases between. The CDR3 sequence is 15 residues long. CDR3 region: CASSEEGAGANVLTF. CDR3 bases: TGTGCCAGCAGTGAGGAGGGGGCCGGGGCCAACGTCCTGACTTTC.

V and J are TRBV19 and TRBJ2-1, with TRBD2 as a possible D gene (5 bases). This CDR3 contains 14 residues. With 6 bases removed from V and 7 bases from J, the gap between germline ends came to 16 bases. Germline CDR1 LNHDA, CDR2 SQIVND (reference sequence). The CDR3 DNA sequence: TGTGCCAGTAGCACTCGGACTGGGGTGAATGAGCAGTTCTTC. Encoded protein: CASSTRTGVNEQFF.

This clone showed up just a few times. V gene TRBV28 combines with J gene TRBJ1-2; TRBD1 agrees at 9 bases. CDR1 and CDR2 from the germline V gene are MDHEN and SYDVKM. The V segment lost 3 bases and the J segment 4 bases; nucleotides outside the gene matches: 6. This CDR3 has 15 amino acids. This CDR3 is CASSFTGGVRYGYTF. CDR3 bases: TGTGCCAGCAGTTTTACAGGGGGCGTTCGCTATGGCTACACCTTC.

This clone has a handful of counts. The chain joins TRBV6-5 to TRBJ2-1; 9 nucleotides agree with TRBD2. V shed 5 bases, J shed 7 bases, and the junction held 9 bases outside the gene matches. The CDR3 sequence is 15 residues long. Germline CDR1 and CDR2: MNHEY and SVGAGI. The CDR3 reads CASSLAGTTGNEQFF. The CDR3, as DNA: TGTGCCAGCAGTCTAGCGGGAACTACGGGGAATGAGCAGTTCTTC.

The chain has TRBV9 and TRBJ2-1; D is undetermined. The V gene's germline CDR1 is SGDLS and CDR2 YYNGEE. This CDR3 has 15 residues. V was trimmed by 2 bases and J by 0 bases, leaving 9 bases between them. CDR3 in DNA: TGTGCCAGCAGCGTTAGTGTAAGCTCCTACAATGAGCAGTTCTTC. This sequence encodes CASSVSVSSYNEQFF. Together with reference TRBV9 and TRBJ2-1, the CDR3 gives the full variable domain: DSGVTQTPKHLITATGQRVTLRCSPRSGDLSVYWYQQSLDQGLQFLIQYYNGEERAKGNILERFSAQQFPDLHSELNLSSLELGDSALYFCASSVSVSSYNEQFFGPGTRLTVL.

V and J are TRBV11-1 and TRBJ1-1; TRBD1 aligns across 7 bases. CDR1 is SGHAT and CDR2 is FQDESV in the germline V gene (reference sequence). With V trimmed by 8 bases and J by 4 bases, 7 bases remained unmatched. This CDR3 comprises 13 residues. The chain's CDR3 is CASRQGASTEAFF. The CDR3, as DNA: TGTGCCAGCCGACAGGGAGCTAGCACTGAAGCTTTCTTT. Drawing the rest from reference TRBV11-1 and TRBJ1-1, the complete variable domain is EAEVAQSPRYKITEKSQAVAFWCDPISGHATLYWYRQILGQGPELLVQFQDESVVDDSQLPKDRFSAERLKGVDSTLKIQPAELGDSAMYLCASRQGASTEAFFGQGTRLTVV.

This clone showed up just a few times. V and J are TRBV7-2 and TRBJ2-1, with TRBD2 identical over 10 bases. Germline V lookup: CDR1 SGHTA, CDR2 FQGNSA. The V gene end was trimmed by 1 base and the J gene end by 15 bases; junction bases not matched to a gene: 9. The CDR3 covers 14 residues. The CDR3 here is CASSLGSGRASPFF. The CDR3 DNA follows: TGTGCCAGCAGCTTAGGCAGCGGGAGGGCCTCTCCGTTCTTC. Combining the CDR3 with reference TRBV7-2 and TRBJ2-1 gives the whole variable domain GAGVSQSPSNKVTEKGKDVELRCDPISGHTALYWYRQSLGQGLEFLIYFQGNSAPDKSGLPSDRFSAERTGGSVSTLTIQRTQQEDSAVYLCASSLGSGRASPFFGPGTRLTVL.

The CDR3 bases are TGTGCCAGCACTCTGGGGGGGCGTTTCTACAATGAGCAGTTCTTC. Residues: CASTLGGRFYNEQFF. This chain uses TRBV27 with TRBJ2-1, with D perhaps TRBD2 (7 bases). Germline V CDR1 and CDR2: MNHEY, SMNVEV (reference sequence). The length of the CDR3 is 15 residues. Trimming cost V 7 bases and J 3 bases, with 16 bases left between them.

CDR3 coding DNA: TGTGCCAGCTCGATGGACAGGATTCAGCCCCAGCATTTT. It yields the protein CASSMDRIQPQHF. This chain links TRBV18 with TRBJ1-5; 7 bases line up with TRBD1. The CDR3 extends over 13 amino acids. The ends lost 6 bases at V and 6 bases at J; junction bases unmatched: 5. Germline V gene sequence: CDR1 KGHSH, CDR2 LQKENI.

The chain employs TRBV19 and TRBJ1-1; TRBD1 matches at 7 bases. The germline gives CDR1 LNHDA, CDR2 SQIVND (reference sequence). The CDR3 has 15 amino acids. V was pared by 5 bases and J by 1 base, with 7 bases of the junction left unmatched. The CDR3 region is CASSVQRTGNTEAFF. As DNA, the CDR3 is TGTGCCAGTAGTGTGCAACGGACAGGGAACACTGAAGCTTTCTTT. Variable domain in full (rest from reference TRBV19 and TRBJ1-1): DGGITQSPKYLFRKEGQNVTLSCEQNLNHDAMYWYRQDPGQGLRLIYYSQIVNDFQKGDIAEGYSVSREKKESFPLTVTSAQKNPTAFYLCASSVQRTGNTEAFFGQGTRLTVV.

The V and J genes are TRBV7-9 and TRBJ2-7; tentatively, D is TRBD2 (6 bases). The CDR3 runs 14 residues. V lost 5 bases to trimming and J lost 5 bases, with 16 bases between them. Germline V lookup: CDR1 SEHNR, CDR2 FQNEAQ (reference sequence). For the CDR3, the DNA is TGTGCCAGCAGCGGCCAGACTAGTTACAACGAGCAGTACTTC. It is translated as CASSGQTSYNEQYF.